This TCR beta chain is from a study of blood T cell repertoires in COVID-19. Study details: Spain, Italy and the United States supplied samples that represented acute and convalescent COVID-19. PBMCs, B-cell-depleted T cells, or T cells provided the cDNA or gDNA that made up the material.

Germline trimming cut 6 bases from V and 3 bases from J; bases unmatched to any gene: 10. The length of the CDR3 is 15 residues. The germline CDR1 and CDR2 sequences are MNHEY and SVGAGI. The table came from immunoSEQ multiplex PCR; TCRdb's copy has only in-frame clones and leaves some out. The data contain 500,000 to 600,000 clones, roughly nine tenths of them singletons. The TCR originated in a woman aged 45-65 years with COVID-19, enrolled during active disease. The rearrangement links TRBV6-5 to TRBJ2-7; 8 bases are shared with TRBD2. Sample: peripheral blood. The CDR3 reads CASRSLAGIGYEQYF. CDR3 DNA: TGTGCCAGCAGATCTTTAGCGGGGATTGGCTACGAGCAGTACTTC.